This TCR beta chain was retrieved from a study of a mutant IDH1 vaccine in newly diagnosed glioma. Overall study context: Beginning 4-6 weeks after radiotherapy alone, or with temozolomide cycles, vaccination took place. Visit V12 was conducted at week 35 as the safety follow-up. Visit V13 came later, at week 47. Study-level results: Changes in the top peripheral T cell clonotypes seemingly had no bearing on pseudoprogression.

Time point of the sample: week 35, safety follow-up. The investigators gave 300 ug of mutant IDH1 20-mer peptide in each vaccine dose, together with topical imiquimod. Patients had eight vaccinations, in weeks 1, 3, 5, 7, 11, 15, 19 and 23. Method: immunoSEQ multiplex PCR; TCRdb's copy keeps in-frame clones and lacks some. The sample carries tens of thousands of clones, roughly 86% recorded once. About this clone: No antigen is known for it.

This CDR3 has 14 residues. V lost 2 bases, J lost 8 bases, and 14 bases lay in between. The germline CDR1 and CDR2 sequences are SGHRS and YFSETQ. The V call is TRBV5-1, the J call TRBJ2-1; TRBD1 might be the D (6 bases). Sequenced here: PBMCs, sampled from a glioma patient whose treatment included an IDH1 peptide vaccine. This TCR came from a man aged 25-45 years with glioma. The CDR3 loop is CASSFGQIGDEQFF. Here the CDR3 DNA reads TGCGCCAGCAGCTTTGGACAGATAGGCGATGAGCAGTTCTTC. Based on the CDR3 plus reference TRBV5-1 and TRBJ2-1, the full variable domain is KAGVTQTPRYLIKTRGQQVTLSCSPISGHRSVSWYQQTPGQGLQFLFEYFSETQRNKGNFPGRFSGRQFSNSRSEMNVSTLELGDSALYLCASSFGQIGDEQFFGPGTRLTVL.